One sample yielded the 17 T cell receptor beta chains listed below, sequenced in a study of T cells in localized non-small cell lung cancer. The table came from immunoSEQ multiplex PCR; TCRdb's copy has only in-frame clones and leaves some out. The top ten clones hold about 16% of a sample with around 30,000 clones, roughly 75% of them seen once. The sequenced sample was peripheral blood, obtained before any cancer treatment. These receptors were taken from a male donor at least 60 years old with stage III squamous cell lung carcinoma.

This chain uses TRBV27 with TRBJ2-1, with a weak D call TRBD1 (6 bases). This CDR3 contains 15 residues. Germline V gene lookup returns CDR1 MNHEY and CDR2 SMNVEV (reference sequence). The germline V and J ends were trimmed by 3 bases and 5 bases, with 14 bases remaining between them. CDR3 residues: CASSFSRTEHNEQFF. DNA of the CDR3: TGTGCCAGCAGTTTCTCCAGGACAGAACACAATGAGCAGTTCTTC.

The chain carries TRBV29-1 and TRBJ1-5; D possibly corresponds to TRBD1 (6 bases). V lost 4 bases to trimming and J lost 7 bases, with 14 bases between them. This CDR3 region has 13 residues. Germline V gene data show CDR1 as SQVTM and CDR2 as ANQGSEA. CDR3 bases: TGCAGCGTTGCTAGGGGGGAGGACCAGCCCCAGCATTTT. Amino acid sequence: CSVARGEDQPQHF.

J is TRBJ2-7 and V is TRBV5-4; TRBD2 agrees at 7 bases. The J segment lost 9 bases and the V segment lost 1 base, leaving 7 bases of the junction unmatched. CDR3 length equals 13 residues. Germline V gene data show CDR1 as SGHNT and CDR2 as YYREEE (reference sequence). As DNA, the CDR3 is TGTGCCAGCAGCTTGCGGGGGGAATTGGGGCAGTACTTC. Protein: CASSLRGELGQYF.

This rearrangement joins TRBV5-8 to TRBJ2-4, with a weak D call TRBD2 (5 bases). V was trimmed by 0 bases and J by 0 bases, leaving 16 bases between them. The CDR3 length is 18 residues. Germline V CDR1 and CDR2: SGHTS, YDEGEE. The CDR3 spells CASSLDRGGGLAKNIQYF. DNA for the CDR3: TGTGCCAGCAGCTTGGACCGGGGTGGAGGTCTAGCCAAAAACATTCAGTACTTC.

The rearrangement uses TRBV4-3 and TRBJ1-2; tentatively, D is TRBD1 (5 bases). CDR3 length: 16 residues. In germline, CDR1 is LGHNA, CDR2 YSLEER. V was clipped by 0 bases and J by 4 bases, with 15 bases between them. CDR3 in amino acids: CASSQDSAGSSYGYTF. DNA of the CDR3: TGCGCCAGCAGCCAAGATTCCGCAGGGTCTAGCTATGGCTACACCTTC.

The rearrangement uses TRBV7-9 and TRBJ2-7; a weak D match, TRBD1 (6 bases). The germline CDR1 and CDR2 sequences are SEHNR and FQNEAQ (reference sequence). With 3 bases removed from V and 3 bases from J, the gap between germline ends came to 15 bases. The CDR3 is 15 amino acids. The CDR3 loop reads CASSFREQGIYEQYF. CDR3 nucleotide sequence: TGTGCCAGCAGCTTCAGGGAGCAGGGGATCTACGAGCAGTACTTC.

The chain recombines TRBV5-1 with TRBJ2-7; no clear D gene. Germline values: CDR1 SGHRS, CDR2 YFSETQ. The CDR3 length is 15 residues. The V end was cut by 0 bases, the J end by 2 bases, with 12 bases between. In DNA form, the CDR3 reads TGCGCCAGCAGCTTGGGTGGGCGGCCCGCCTACGAGCAGTACTTC. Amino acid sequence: CASSLGGRPAYEQYF. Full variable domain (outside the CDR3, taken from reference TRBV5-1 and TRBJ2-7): KAGVTQTPRYLIKTRGQQVTLSCSPISGHRSVSWYQQTPGQGLQFLFEYFSETQRNKGNFPGRFSGRQFSNSRSEMNVSTLELGDSALYLCASSLGGRPAYEQYFGPGTRLTVT.

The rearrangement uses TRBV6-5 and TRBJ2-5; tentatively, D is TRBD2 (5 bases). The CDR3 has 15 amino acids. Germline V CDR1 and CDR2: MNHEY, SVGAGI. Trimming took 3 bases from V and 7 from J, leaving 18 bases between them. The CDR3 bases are TGTGCCAGCAGTTATTCCATAAGCCAAGGAGGGACCCAGTACTTC. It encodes CASSYSISQGGTQYF.

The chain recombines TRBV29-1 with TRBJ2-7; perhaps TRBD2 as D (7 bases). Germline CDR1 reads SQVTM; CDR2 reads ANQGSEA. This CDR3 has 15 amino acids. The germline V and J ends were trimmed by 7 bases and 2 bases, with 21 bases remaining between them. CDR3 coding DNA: TGCAGCGCCCTCCGAGGGGGGGGGACGCCCTACGAGCAGTACTTC. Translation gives CSALRGGGTPYEQYF.

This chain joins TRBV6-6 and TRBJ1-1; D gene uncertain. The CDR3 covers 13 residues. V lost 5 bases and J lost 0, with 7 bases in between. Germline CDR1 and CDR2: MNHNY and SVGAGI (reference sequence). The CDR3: CASSKSLNTEAFF. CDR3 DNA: TGTGCCAGCAGTAAATCATTGAACACTGAAGCTTTCTTT.

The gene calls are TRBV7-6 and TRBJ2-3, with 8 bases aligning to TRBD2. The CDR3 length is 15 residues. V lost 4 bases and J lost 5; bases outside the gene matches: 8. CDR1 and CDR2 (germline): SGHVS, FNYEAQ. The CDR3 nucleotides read TGTGCCAGCAGCTGGGGACTAGGGGAGGTAGATACGCAGTATTTT. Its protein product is CASSWGLGEVDTQYF.

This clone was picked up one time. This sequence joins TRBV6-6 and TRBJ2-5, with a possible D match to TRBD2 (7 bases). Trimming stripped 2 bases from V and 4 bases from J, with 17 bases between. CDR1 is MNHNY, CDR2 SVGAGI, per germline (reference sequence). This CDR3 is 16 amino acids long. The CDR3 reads CASSYPGAGEGETQYF. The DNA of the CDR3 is TGTGCCAGCAGTTACCCGGGGGCGGGAGAGGGAGAGACCCAGTACTTC.

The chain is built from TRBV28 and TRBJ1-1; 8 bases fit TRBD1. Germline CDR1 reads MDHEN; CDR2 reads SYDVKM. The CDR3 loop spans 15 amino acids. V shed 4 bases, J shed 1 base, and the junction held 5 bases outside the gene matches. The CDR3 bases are TGTGCCAGCAGTTCCGGGGGGACAGGGAACACTGAAGCTTTCTTT. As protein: CASSSGGTGNTEAFF. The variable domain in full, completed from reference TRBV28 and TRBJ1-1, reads DVKVTQSSRYLVKRTGEKVFLECVQDMDHENMFWYRQDPGLGLRLIYFSYDVKMKEKGDIPEGYSVSREKKERFSLILESASTNQTSMYLCASSSGGTGNTEAFFGQGTRLTVV.

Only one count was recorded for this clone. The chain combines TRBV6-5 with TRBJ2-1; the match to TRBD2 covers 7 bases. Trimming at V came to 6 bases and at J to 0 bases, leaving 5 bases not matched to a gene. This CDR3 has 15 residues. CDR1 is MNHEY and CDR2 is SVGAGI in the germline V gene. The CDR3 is CASRRAGSSYNEQFF. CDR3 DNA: TGTGCCAGCAGGCGAGCGGGGAGCTCCTACAATGAGCAGTTCTTC.

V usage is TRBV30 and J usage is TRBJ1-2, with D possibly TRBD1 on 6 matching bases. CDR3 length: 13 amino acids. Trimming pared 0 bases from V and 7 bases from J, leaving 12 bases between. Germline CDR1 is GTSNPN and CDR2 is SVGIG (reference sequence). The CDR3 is CAWSVGQHSGYTF. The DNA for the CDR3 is TGTGCCTGGAGTGTCGGACAGCATTCTGGCTACACCTTC.

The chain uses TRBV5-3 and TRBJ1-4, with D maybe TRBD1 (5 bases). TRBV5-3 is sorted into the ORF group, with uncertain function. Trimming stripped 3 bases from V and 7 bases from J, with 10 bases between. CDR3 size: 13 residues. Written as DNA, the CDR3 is TGTGCCAGAAGCTGGGACGGGTTTGAAAAACTGTTTTTT. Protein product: CARSWDGFEKLFF.

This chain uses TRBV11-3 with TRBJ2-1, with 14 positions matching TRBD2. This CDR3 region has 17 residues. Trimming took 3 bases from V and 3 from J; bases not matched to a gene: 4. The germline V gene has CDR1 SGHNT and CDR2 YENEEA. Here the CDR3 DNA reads TGTGCCAGCAGCTTCGGACTAGCGGGGGGAGGCTACAATGAGCAGTTCTTC. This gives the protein CASSFGLAGGGYNEQFF.